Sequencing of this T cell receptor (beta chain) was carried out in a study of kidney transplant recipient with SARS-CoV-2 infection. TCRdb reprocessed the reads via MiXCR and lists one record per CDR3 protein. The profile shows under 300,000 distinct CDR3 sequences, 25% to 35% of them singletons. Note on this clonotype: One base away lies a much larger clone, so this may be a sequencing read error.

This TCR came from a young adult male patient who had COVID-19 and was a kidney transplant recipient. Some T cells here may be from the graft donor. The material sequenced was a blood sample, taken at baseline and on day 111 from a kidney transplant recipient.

CDR3 sequence: CAISEWTGDNTETFF. In DNA, the CDR3 is TGTGCCATCAGTGAGTGGACAGGGGATAACACTGAAACTTTCTTT. The chain has TRBV10-3 and TRBJ1-1; 9 bases align to TRBD1. Germline CDR1 is ENHRY and CDR2 is SYGVKD. This CDR3 is 15 amino acids long.